What follows describes a single TCR beta chain. The data belong to a study of shared clonotypes between healthy human individuals. TCRdb's table, derived via immunoSEQ multiplex PCR, lists solely in-frame clones and lacks some. This sample has roughly 450,000 clones, with 79% found just once. The sequence came from a woman aged 40 to 50 in good health. Some clones in this sample may be carry-over from other donors' samples. The sequencing input was PBMCs.

Written as DNA, the CDR3 is TGTGCCAGCCGGACAGCGGGGGGGAAAGAGCAGTTCTTC. This sequence encodes CASRTAGGKEQFF. J is TRBJ2-1 and V is TRBV27; TRBD2 matches 10 bases. The CDR3 contains 13 residues. The germline V gene encodes CDR1 MNHEY and CDR2 SMNVEV (reference sequence). V lost 8 bases, J lost 10 bases, and 8 bases stayed unmatched.